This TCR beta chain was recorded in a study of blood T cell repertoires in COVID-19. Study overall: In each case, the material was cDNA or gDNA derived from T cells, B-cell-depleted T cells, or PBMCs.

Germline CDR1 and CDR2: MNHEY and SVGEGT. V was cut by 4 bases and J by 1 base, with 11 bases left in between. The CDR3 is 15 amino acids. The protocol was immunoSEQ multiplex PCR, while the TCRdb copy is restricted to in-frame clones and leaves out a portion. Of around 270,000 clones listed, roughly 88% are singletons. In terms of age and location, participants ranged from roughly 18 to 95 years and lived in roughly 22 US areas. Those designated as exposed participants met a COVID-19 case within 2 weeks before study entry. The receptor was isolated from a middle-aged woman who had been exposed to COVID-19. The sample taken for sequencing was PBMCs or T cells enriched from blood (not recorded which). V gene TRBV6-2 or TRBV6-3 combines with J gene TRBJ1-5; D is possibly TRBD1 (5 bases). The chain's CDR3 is CASSSGFMSNQPQHF. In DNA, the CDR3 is TGTGCCAGCAGTTCAGGGTTTATGAGCAATCAGCCCCAGCATTTT.